This TCR beta chain emerged from a study of blood T cell repertoires in COVID-19. Profiled with immunoSEQ multiplex PCR; TCRdb holds only in-frame clones, not every one. Of 350,000 to 450,000 clones in the sample, 85% were seen once. CDR3 length: 14 residues. The germline gives CDR1 MNHEY, CDR2 SMNVEV (reference sequence). V was shortened by 4 bases and J by 5 bases, with 15 bases between the two germline ends. The genes are TRBV27 and TRBJ2-7, with D perhaps TRBD2 (5 bases). The origin of this receptor is a woman between 18 and 29 years old with acute or convalescent COVID-19. Sequencing was carried out using peripheral blood. Written as DNA, the CDR3 is TGTGCCAGCAGTTCAGGAGGCTCGTGGGACGAGCAGTACTTC. It translates to CASSSGGSWDEQYF.